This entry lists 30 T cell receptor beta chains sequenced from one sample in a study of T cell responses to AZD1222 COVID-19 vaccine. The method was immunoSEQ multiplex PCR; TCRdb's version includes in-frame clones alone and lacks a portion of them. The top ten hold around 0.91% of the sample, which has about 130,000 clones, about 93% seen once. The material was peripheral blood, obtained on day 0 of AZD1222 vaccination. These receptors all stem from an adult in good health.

The CDR3 DNA follows: TGTGCCAGTAGTATATCTCGGGGAACTGAAGCTTTCTTT. This encodes CASSISRGTEAFF. The V and J genes are TRBV19 and TRBJ1-1; D is uncertain. The CDR3 loop spans 13 amino acids. The ends were cut back, 2 bases at V and 5 bases at J, with 9 bases in the middle. CDR1 is LNHDA, CDR2 SQIVND, per germline (reference sequence).

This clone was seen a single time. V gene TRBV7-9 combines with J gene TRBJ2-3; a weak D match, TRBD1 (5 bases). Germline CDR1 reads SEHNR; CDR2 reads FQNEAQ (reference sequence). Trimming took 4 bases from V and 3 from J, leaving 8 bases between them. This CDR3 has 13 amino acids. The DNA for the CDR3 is TGTGCCAGCAGCTCTTCAGGGACAGATACGCAGTATTTT. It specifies CASSSSGTDTQYF.

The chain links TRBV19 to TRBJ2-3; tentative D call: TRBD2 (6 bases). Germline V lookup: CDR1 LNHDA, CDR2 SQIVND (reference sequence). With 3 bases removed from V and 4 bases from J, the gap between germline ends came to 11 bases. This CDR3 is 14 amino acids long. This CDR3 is CASSMLARADTQYF. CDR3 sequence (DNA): TGTGCCAGTAGTATGCTAGCGCGGGCAGATACGCAGTATTTT.

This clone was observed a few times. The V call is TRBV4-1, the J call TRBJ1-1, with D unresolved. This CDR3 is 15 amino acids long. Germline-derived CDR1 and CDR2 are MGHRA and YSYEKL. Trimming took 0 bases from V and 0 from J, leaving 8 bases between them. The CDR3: CASSQDLRMNTEAFF. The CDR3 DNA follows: TGCGCCAGCAGCCAAGATCTACGGATGAACACTGAAGCTTTCTTT.

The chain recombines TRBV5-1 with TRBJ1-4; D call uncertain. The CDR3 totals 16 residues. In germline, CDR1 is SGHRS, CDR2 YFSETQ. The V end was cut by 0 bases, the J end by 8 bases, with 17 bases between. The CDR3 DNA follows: TGCGCCAGCAGCTTGGCCGCTGGGAGCACAAGGGAAAAACTGTTTTTT. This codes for CASSLAAGSTREKLFF.

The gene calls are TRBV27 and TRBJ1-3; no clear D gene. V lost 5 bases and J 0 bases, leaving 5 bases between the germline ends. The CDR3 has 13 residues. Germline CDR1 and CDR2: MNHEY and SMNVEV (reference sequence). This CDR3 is CASSVVSGNTIYF. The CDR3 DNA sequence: TGTGCCAGCAGTGTGGTCTCTGGAAACACCATATATTTT.

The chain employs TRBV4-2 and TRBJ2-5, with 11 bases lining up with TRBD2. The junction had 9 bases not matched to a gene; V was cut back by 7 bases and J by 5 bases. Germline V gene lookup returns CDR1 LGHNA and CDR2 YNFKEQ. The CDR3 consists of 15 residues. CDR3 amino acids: CASTFSGGAGETQYF. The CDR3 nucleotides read TGTGCCAGCACCTTTAGCGGGGGGGCCGGGGAGACCCAGTACTTC.

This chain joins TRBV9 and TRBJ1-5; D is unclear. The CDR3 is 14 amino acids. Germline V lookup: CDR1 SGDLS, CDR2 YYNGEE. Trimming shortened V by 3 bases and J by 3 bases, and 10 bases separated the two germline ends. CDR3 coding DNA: TGTGCCAGCAGCGATGGAACAGTCAATCAGCCCCAGCATTTT. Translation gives CASSDGTVNQPQHF. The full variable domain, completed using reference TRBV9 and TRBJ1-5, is DSGVTQTPKHLITATGQRVTLRCSPRSGDLSVYWYQQSLDQGLQFLIQYYNGEERAKGNILERFSAQQFPDLHSELNLSSLELGDSALYFCASSDGTVNQPQHFGDGTRLSIL.

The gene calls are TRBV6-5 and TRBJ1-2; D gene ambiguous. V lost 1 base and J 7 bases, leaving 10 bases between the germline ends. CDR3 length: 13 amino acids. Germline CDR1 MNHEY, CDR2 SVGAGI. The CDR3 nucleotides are TGTGCCAGCAGTTACTTAGGGTCCTCTGGCTACACCTTC. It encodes CASSYLGSSGYTF.

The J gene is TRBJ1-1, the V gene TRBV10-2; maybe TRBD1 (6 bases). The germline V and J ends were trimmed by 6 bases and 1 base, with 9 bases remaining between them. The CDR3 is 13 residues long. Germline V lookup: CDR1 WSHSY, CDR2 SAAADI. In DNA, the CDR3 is TGCGCCAGCAGCGGACAGCCGAACACTGAAGCTTTCTTT. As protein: CASSGQPNTEAFF.

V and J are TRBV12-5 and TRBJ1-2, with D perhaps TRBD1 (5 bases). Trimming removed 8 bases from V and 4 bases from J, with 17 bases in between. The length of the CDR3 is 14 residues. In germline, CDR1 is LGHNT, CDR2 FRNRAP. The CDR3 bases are TGTGCTAGTTCCCAGTCGGGGGGGTTCTATGGCTACACCTTC. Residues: CASSQSGGFYGYTF.

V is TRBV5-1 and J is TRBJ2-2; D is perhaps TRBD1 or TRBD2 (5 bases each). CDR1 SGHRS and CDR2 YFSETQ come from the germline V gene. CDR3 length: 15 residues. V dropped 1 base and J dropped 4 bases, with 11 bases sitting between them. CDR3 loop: CASSLPGAGTGELFF. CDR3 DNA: TGCGCCAGCAGCTTGCCCGGGGCGGGCACCGGGGAGCTGTTTTTT. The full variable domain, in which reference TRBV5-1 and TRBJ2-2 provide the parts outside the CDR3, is KAGVTQTPRYLIKTRGQQVTLSCSPISGHRSVSWYQQTPGQGLQFLFEYFSETQRNKGNFPGRFSGRQFSNSRSEMNVSTLELGDSALYLCASSLPGAGTGELFFGEGSRLTVL.

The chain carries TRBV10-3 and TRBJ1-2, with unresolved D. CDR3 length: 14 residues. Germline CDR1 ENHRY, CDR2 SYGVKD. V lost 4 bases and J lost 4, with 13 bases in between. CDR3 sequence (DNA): TGTGCCATCAGTGCTTCTAGGGCCGTCTATGGCTACACCTTC. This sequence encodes CAISASRAVYGYTF.

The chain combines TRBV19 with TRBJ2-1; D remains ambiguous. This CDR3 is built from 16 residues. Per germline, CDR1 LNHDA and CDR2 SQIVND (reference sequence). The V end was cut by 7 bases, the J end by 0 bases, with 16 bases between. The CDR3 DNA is TGTGCCAGTACCCCACAACAGAGGAGCTCCTACAATGAGCAGTTCTTC. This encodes CASTPQQRSSYNEQFF.

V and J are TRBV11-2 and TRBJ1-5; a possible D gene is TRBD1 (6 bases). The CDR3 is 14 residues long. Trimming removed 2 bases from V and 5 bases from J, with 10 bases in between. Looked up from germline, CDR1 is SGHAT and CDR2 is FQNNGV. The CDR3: CASSLTAGDQPQHF. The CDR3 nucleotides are TGTGCCAGCAGCTTAACGGCAGGGGATCAGCCCCAGCATTTT.

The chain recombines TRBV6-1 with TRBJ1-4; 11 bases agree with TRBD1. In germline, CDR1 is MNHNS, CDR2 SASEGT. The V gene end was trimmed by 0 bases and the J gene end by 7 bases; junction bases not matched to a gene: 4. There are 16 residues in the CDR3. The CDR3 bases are TGTGCCAGCAGTGAAGCCCCGGGACAGGGGGGTGAAAAACTGTTTTTT. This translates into CASSEAPGQGGEKLFF.

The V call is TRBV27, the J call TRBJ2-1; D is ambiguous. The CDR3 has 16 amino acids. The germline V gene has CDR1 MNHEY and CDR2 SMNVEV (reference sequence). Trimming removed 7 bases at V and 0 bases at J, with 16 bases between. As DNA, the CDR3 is TGTGCCAGCAATAAGATAGGCGTGAGCTCCTACAATGAGCAGTTCTTC. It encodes CASNKIGVSSYNEQFF.

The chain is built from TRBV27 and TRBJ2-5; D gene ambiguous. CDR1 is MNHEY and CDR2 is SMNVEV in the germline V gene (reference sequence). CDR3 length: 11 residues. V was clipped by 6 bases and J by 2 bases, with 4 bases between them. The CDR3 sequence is CASRRQETQYF. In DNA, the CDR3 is TGTGCCAGCAGGAGACAAGAGACCCAGTACTTC.

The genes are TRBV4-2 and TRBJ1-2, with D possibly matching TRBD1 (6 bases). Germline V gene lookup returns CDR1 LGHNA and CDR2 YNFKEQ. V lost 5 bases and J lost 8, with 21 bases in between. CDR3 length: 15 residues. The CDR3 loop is CASSSFTRGTVGYTF. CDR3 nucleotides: TGTGCCAGCAGCTCCTTTACGAGGGGGACGGTCGGCTACACCTTC.

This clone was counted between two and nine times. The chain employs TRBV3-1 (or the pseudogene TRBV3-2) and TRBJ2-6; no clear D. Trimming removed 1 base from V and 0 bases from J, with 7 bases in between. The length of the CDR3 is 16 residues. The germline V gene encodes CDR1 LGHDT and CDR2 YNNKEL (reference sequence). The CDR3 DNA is TGTGCCAGCAGCCAAGTTTCGGGCTCTGGGGCCAACGTCCTGACTTTC. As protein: CASSQVSGSGANVLTF.

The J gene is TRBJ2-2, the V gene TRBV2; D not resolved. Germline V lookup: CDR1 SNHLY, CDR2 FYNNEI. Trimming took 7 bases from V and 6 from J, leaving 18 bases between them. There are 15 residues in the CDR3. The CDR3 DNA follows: TGTGCCAGCACCCAAGGGAAGGTGGTGGCCGGGGAGCTGTTTTTT. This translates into CASTQGKVVAGELFF.

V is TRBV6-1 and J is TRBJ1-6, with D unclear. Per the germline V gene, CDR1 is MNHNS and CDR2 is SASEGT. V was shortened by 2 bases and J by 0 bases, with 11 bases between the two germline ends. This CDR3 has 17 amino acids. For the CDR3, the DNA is TGTGCCAGCAGTGAAAAATTTAGGACCTCCTATAATTCACCCCTCCACTTT. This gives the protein CASSEKFRTSYNSPLHF.

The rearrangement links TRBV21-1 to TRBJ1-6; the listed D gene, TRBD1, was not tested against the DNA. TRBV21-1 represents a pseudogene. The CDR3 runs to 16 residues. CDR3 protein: CASSKSEGQGTSPLHF. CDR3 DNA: TGTGCCAGCAGCAAAAGTGAGGGACAGGGTACTTCACCCCTCCACTTT.

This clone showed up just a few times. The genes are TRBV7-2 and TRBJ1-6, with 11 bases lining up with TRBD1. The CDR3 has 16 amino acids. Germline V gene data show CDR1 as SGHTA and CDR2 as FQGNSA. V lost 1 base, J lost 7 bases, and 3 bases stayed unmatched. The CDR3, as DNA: TGTGCCAGCAGCTTAGGGGGACAGGGGGACAATTCACCCCTCCACTTT. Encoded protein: CASSLGGQGDNSPLHF. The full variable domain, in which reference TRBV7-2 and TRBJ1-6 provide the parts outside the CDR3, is GAGVSQSPSNKVTEKGKDVELRCDPISGHTALYWYRQSLGQGLEFLIYFQGNSAPDKSGLPSDRFSAERTGGSVSTLTIQRTQQEDSAVYLCASSLGGQGDNSPLHFGNGTRLTVT.

CDR3 loop: CSASPSGGSGGNTGELFF. The CDR3 nucleotides are TGCAGTGCTAGTCCATCCGGGGGGAGCGGGGGGAACACCGGGGAGCTGTTTTTT. This chain uses TRBV20-1 with TRBJ2-2, with 8 bases that match TRBD2. V shed 3 bases, J shed 1 base, and the junction held 13 bases outside the gene matches. Per the germline V gene, CDR1 is DFQATT and CDR2 is SNEGSKA (reference sequence). The CDR3 spans 18 residues.

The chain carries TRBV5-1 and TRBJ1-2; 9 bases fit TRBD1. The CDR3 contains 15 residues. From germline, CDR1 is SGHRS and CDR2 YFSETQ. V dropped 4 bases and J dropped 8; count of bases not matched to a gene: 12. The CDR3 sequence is CASSGQGTGSGGYTF. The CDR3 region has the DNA TGCGCCAGCAGCGGCCAGGGGACAGGGTCCGGAGGCTACACCTTC.

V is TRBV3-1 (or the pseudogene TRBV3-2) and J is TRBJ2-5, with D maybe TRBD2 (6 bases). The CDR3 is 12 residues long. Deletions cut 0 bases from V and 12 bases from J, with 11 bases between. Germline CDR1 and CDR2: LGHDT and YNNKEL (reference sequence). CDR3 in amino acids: CASSQEREAKYF. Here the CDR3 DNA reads TGTGCCAGCAGCCAAGAAAGGGAGGCGAAGTACTTC.

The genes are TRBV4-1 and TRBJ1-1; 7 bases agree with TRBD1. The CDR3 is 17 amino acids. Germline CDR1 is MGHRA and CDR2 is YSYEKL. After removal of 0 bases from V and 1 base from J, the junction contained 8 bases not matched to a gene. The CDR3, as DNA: TGCGCCAGCAGCCAAGATAGGGCAGGGGGGGGGAACACTGAAGCTTTCTTT. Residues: CASSQDRAGGGNTEAFF.

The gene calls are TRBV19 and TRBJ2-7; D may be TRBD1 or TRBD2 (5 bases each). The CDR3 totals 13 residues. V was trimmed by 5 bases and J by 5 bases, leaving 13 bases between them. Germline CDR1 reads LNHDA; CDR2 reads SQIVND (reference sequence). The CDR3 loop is CASSVVPGHEQYF. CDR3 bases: TGTGCCAGTAGTGTCGTACCGGGGCACGAGCAGTACTTC.

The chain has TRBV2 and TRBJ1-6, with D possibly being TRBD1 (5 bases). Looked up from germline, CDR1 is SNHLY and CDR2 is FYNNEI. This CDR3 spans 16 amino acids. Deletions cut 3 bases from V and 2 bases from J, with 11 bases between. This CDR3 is CASSEGRTPYNSPLHF. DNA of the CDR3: TGTGCCAGCAGTGAGGGGCGGACACCCTATAATTCACCCCTCCACTTT. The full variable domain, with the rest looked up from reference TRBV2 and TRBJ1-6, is EPEVTQTPSHQVTQMGQEVILRCVPISNHLYFYWYRQILGQKVEFLVSFYNNEISEKSEIFDDQFSVERPDGSNFTLKIRSTKLEDSAMYFCASSEGRTPYNSPLHFGNGTRLTVT.